In its sample, the clone carrying this T cell receptor (beta chain) was seen once. This sample is part of a study of blood T cell repertoires in COVID-19. The overall study: PBMCs, B-cell-depleted T cells, or T cells provided the cDNA or gDNA that made up the material.

TCRdb keeps only in-frame clones here, not all; method: immunoSEQ multiplex PCR. This sample has nearly 55,000 clones, with roughly 79% found just once. The V end lost 1 base, the J end lost 0 bases, and 10 bases lay between the germline ends. The length of the CDR3 is 16 residues. Germline assignment: CDR1 LGHDT and CDR2 YNNKEL (reference sequence). The gene calls are TRBV3-1 (or the pseudogene TRBV3-2) and TRBJ1-3; D not certain. The source of this sequence is a human donor with active or convalescent COVID-19. The donor label of this sample is uncertain. The sequenced sample was peripheral blood. CDR3 bases: TGTGCCAGCAGCCAAGGAGGGTTCATCTCTGGAAACACCATATATTTT. This gives the protein CASSQGGFISGNTIYF.